This T cell receptor beta chain was profiled in a study of blood T cells in healthy people across ages. Notes on the study in general: Measured against age, TCR beta diversity per million T cells decreased in a roughly linear manner.

Healthy Russian Caucasian donors spanned ages about 6 to 95 years. The authors ran a second PCR of roughly 6 to 12 cycles using a sample-barcoded 5' primer and a J-beta primer mix. The yield of each sample was at least 3 million CDR3-containing paired-end reads. Each CDR3 protein is one row after TCRdb ran MiXCR on the 5' RACE reads. The sample holds 1.5 million or so distinct CDR3 sequences; about 40% are singletons and the top ten take 6.5% to 10%. The CDR3 covers 13 residues. Germline loops: CDR1 LGHDT, CDR2 YNNKEL (reference sequence). The V end was cut by 1 base, the J end by 4 bases, with 6 bases between. As for this clonotype: What it recognizes is unknown.

Sequencing was done on a sample of blood. This clonotype originated in a woman in her late teens or twenties in good health. The chain links TRBV3-1 to TRBJ2-3; the D is unclear. In DNA, the CDR3 is TGTGCCAGCAGCCAAGCCGCGGCAGATACGCAGTATTTT. Translated, it gives CASSQAAADTQYF.